Sequencing of this T cell receptor beta chain was carried out in a study of CD8+CD57+ T cells in acquired aplastic anemia. Study details: Sorted CD4+ and CD8+ cell DNA averaged about 3.5 ug.

The CDR3 is 13 amino acids. Trimming pared 3 bases from V and 8 bases from J, leaving 13 bases between. Per germline, CDR1 WNHNN and CDR2 SYGVQD (reference sequence). A few counts support this clonotype. Antigen specificity is unknown. CDR3 and TCR beta VDJ profiling relied on a genomic DNA template. MiXCR, applied by TCRdb to the reads, yields one record per CDR3 protein. The top ten clones hold 4% of a sample with a few hundred thousand distinct CDR3 sequences, 65% to 75% of them seen once. Study-level points and caveats: Significance was not reached for CD8+ Simpson's diversity between patients and controls.

The sequenced sample consisted of sorted CD4+, CD8+, or CD8+CD57+ T cells (not recorded which) from PBMCs. This sequence was found in a human donor in good health, serving as a control. The chain links TRBV10-1 to TRBJ1-1, with D possibly TRBD1 on 5 matching bases. This chain's CDR3 is CASSDRDPHEAFF. The CDR3 DNA is TGCGCCAGCAGTGACCGGGACCCACACGAAGCTTTCTTT.